Shown below are 17 T cell receptor beta chains from a single sample sequenced in a study of T cell changes during pregnancy in multiple sclerosis. Sequencing used immunoSEQ multiplex PCR; TCRdb keeps in-frame clones, though not all of them. This table has some 45,000 clones, around 90% appearing once. The starting material was CD4+ T cells from peripheral blood mononuclear cells, obtained after pregnancy. The origin of the receptors is a female donor in good health, enrolled as a control in a pregnancy study.

The J gene is TRBJ2-7, the V gene TRBV5-4; 9 nucleotides match TRBD1. The CDR3 covers 14 residues. Germline V lookup: CDR1 SGHNT, CDR2 YYREEE (reference sequence). The ends lost 4 bases at V and 2 bases at J; junction bases unmatched: 4. This chain's CDR3 is CASSPDRGAYEQYF. Here the CDR3 DNA reads TGTGCCAGCAGCCCTGACAGGGGGGCCTACGAGCAGTACTTC.

The count of this clone is one. Here the CDR3 DNA reads TGTGCCAGCAGGACAGGCGGAGATACGCAGTATTTT. Residues: CASRTGGDTQYF. This chain joins TRBV28 and TRBJ2-3; D is perhaps TRBD1 (6 bases). Between the trimmed V and J ends, which lost 6 bases and 5 bases, there was a span of 9 bases. The CDR3 consists of 12 residues. Germline CDR1 MDHEN, CDR2 SYDVKM.

The CDR3 here is CASSLSVGTYEQYF. In DNA form, the CDR3 reads TGTGCCAGCAGTTTATCGGTGGGCACCTACGAGCAGTACTTC. The chain carries TRBV28 and TRBJ2-7, with D uncertain. The CDR3 loop spans 14 amino acids. In germline, CDR1 is MDHEN, CDR2 SYDVKM. Between the trimmed V and J ends, which lost 1 base and 2 bases, there was a span of 9 bases.

The chain carries TRBV6-1 and TRBJ1-2; D unresolved. This CDR3 has 11 amino acids. V was cut by 7 bases and J by 8 bases, with 11 bases left in between. CDR1 is MNHNS and CDR2 is SASEGT in the germline V gene. The DNA for the CDR3 is TGTGCCAGCATGGGCGTCAGGGGCTACACCTTC. Translating gives CASMGVRGYTF.

The rearrangement joins TRBV11-2 to TRBJ1-5; D is unclear. The CDR3 extends over 14 amino acids. Per germline, CDR1 SGHAT and CDR2 FQNNGV. V lost 5 bases, J lost 4 bases, and 12 bases lay in between. CDR3 coding DNA: TGTGCCAGCAGCCCCGGGGAATGGAATCAGCCCCAGCATTTT. Its protein is CASSPGEWNQPQHF.

The table lists this clone with a count of one. The V call is TRBV4-2, the J call TRBJ2-7, with 8 bases aligning to TRBD1. The CDR3 contains 15 residues. Trimming cost V 3 bases and J 4 bases; bases outside gene matches: 8. CDR1 is LGHNA and CDR2 is YNFKEQ in the germline V gene. CDR3 sequence: CASSQADRDEYEQYF. CDR3 sequence (DNA): TGTGCCAGCAGCCAGGCGGACAGGGACGAGTACGAGCAGTACTTC.

The rearrangement uses TRBV5-1 and TRBJ2-5, with TRBD2 as a possible D gene (6 bases). The V and J ends lost 0 bases and 3 bases respectively, with 9 bases between them. Germline V gene lookup returns CDR1 SGHRS and CDR2 YFSETQ. There are 14 residues in the CDR3. CDR3: CASSLEGGKETQYF. The CDR3 DNA is TGCGCCAGCAGCTTGGAGGGAGGAAAAGAGACCCAGTACTTC.

The V and J genes are TRBV29-1 and TRBJ2-3; the D gene is possibly TRBD1 (5 bases). V lost 6 bases, J lost 1 base, and 17 bases lay in between. The length of the CDR3 is 15 residues. Germline assignment: CDR1 SQVTM and CDR2 ANQGSEA. The CDR3 loop reads CSVPSWTRGTDTQYF. CDR3 sequence (DNA): TGCAGCGTCCCGTCCTGGACACGGGGCACAGATACGCAGTATTTT.

The rearrangement uses TRBV6-1 and TRBJ1-4; a possible D gene is TRBD1 (6 bases). Germline lookup yields CDR1 MNHNS and CDR2 SASEGT. The CDR3 loop spans 15 amino acids. Trimming cost V 6 bases and J 6 bases, with 17 bases left between them. The CDR3 protein is CASSQTTGSYEKLFF. The CDR3 nucleotides are TGTGCCAGCAGCCAGACCACAGGGTCTTATGAAAAACTGTTTTTT.

The rearrangement joins TRBV6-1 to TRBJ1-4; tentative D call: TRBD1 (6 bases). V lost 1 base to trimming and J lost 8 bases, with 14 bases between them. Per germline, CDR1 MNHNS and CDR2 SASEGT. This CDR3 has 15 amino acids. DNA for the CDR3: TGTGCCAGCAGTGAAGGTGGTGGGGGGGGCGAAAAACTGTTTTTT. It specifies CASSEGGGGGEKLFF.

The V gene is TRBV10-3, the J gene TRBJ1-6; TRBD1 matches at 9 bases. V was pared by 3 bases and J by 9 bases, with 6 bases of the junction left unmatched. Germline CDR1 ENHRY, CDR2 SYGVKD. This CDR3 has 15 amino acids. Here the CDR3 DNA reads TGTGCCATCAGTGACCAACAGGGGGCTTCTTCACCCCTCCACTTT. Translation gives CAISDQQGASSPLHF.

The chain couples TRBV5-4 to TRBJ1-6, with TRBD1 as a possible D gene (6 bases). V lost 4 bases and J lost 6, with 14 bases in between. Germline V gives CDR1 SGHNT, CDR2 YYREEE (reference sequence). The CDR3 extends over 15 amino acids. DNA for the CDR3: TGTGCCAGCAGCCCGACAACAGGGATTAATTCACCCCTCCACTTT. Its translation: CASSPTTGINSPLHF.

This chain links TRBV11-2 with TRBJ2-3; 7 nucleotides match TRBD2. Trimming took 4 bases from V and 4 from J; bases not matched to a gene: 5. The CDR3 loop spans 14 amino acids. Per the germline V gene, CDR1 is SGHAT and CDR2 is FQNNGV. CDR3 DNA sequence: TGTGCCAGCAGCTGGGGGGGAGGAGCAGATACGCAGTATTTT. Encoded protein: CASSWGGGADTQYF.

The chain couples TRBV5-1 to TRBJ2-3; 9 bases agree with TRBD2. The germline V gene encodes CDR1 SGHRS and CDR2 YFSETQ. The V segment lost 4 bases and the J segment 2 bases; nucleotides outside the gene matches: 5. The CDR3 is 15 amino acids. The CDR3 DNA reads TGCGCCAGCAGCGTGACTAGCGGATTCACAGATACGCAGTATTTT. This translates into CASSVTSGFTDTQYF. The full variable domain, completed using reference TRBV5-1 and TRBJ2-3, is KAGVTQTPRYLIKTRGQQVTLSCSPISGHRSVSWYQQTPGQGLQFLFEYFSETQRNKGNFPGRFSGRQFSNSRSEMNVSTLELGDSALYLCASSVTSGFTDTQYFGPGTRLTVL.

V usage is TRBV28 and J usage is TRBJ1-2; D perhaps matches TRBD1 (5 bases). This CDR3 contains 15 residues. The V gene lost 5 bases and the J gene lost 6 bases, with 19 bases spanning the gap. Germline values: CDR1 MDHEN, CDR2 SYDVKM. CDR3 loop: CASSLTGSPRDGYTF. The CDR3 DNA follows: TGTGCCAGCAGTCTCACAGGTTCTCCGAGAGATGGCTACACCTTC.

CDR3 sequence (DNA): TGCGCCAGCACCAGACAGCCCGGCGACATGAACACTGAAGCTTTCTTT. Amino acids: CASTRQPGDMNTEAFF. The V call is TRBV10-2, the J call TRBJ1-1, with D perhaps TRBD1 (5 bases). The V gene lost 7 bases and the J gene lost 0 bases, with 18 bases spanning the gap. There are 16 residues in the CDR3. Per germline, CDR1 WSHSY and CDR2 SAAADI.

The rearrangement links TRBV11-2 to TRBJ2-1; D possibly corresponds to TRBD2 (6 bases). Between the trimmed V and J ends, which lost 5 bases and 0 bases, there was a span of 8 bases. This CDR3 is 14 amino acids long. Germline CDR1 is SGHAT and CDR2 is FQNNGV. The CDR3 DNA is TGTGCCAGCAGCGGACTAACCTCCTACAATGAGCAGTTCTTC. It is translated as CASSGLTSYNEQFF.